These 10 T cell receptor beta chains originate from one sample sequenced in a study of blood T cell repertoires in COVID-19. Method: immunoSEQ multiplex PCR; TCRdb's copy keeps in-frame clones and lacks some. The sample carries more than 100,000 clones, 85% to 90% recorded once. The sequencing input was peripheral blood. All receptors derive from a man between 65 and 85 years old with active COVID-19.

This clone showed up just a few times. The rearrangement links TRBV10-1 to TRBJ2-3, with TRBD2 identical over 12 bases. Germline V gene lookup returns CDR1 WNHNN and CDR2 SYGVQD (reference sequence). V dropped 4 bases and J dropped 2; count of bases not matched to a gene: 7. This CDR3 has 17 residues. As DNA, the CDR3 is TGCGCCAGCAGTGGTTTCGGACTAGCGGGGTTCACAGATACGCAGTATTTT. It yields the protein CASSGFGLAGFTDTQYF.

The CDR3 DNA sequence: TGTGCCAGCAGCTCAGGACGGGGAGGCTCCTACAATGAGCAGTTCTTC. This sequence encodes CASSSGRGGSYNEQFF. V gene TRBV7-9 combines with J gene TRBJ2-1; a weak D match, TRBD2 (6 bases). This CDR3 has 16 amino acids. The V gene's germline CDR1 is SEHNR and CDR2 FQNEAQ (reference sequence). V dropped 4 bases and J dropped 0 bases, with 13 bases sitting between them.

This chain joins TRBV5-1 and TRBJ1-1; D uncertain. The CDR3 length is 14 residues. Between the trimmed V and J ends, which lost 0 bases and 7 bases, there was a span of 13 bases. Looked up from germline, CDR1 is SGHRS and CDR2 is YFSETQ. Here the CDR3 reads CASSLAYGLGEAFF. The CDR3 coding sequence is TGCGCCAGCAGCTTGGCCTATGGGCTTGGTGAAGCTTTCTTT. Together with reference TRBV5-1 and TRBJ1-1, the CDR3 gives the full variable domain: KAGVTQTPRYLIKTRGQQVTLSCSPISGHRSVSWYQQTPGQGLQFLFEYFSETQRNKGNFPGRFSGRQFSNSRSEMNVSTLELGDSALYLCASSLAYGLGEAFFGQGTRLTVV.

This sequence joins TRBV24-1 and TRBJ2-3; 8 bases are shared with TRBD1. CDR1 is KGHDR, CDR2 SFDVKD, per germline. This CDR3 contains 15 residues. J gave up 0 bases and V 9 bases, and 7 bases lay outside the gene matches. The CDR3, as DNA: TGTGCCACCGGGGGGACAGGAACTAGCACAGATACGCAGTATTTT. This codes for CATGGTGTSTDTQYF.

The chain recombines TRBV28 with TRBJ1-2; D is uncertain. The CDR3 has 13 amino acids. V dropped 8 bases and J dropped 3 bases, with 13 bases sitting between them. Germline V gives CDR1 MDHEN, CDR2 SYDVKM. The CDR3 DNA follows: TGTGCCAGCCTCCCTACGAGATACTATGGCTACACCTTC. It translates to CASLPTRYYGYTF.

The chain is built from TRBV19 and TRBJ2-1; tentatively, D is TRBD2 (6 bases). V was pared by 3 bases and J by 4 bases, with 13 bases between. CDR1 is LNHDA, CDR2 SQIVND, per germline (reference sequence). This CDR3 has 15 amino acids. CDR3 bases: TGTGCCAGTAGTATTTCGGGAGCATCTTACAATGAGCAGTTCTTC. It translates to CASSISGASYNEQFF.

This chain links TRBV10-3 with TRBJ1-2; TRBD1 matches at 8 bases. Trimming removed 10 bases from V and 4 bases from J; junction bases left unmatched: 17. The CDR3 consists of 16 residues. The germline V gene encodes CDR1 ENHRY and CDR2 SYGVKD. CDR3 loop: CATKGQAYLEFYGYTF. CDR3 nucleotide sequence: TGTGCCACCAAGGGACAGGCCTACCTAGAATTCTATGGCTACACCTTC.

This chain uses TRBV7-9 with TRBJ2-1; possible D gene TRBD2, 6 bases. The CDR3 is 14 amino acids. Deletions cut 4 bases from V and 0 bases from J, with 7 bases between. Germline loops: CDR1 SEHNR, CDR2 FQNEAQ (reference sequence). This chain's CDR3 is CASSYSGSYNEQFF. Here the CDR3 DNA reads TGTGCCAGCAGCTATAGCGGCTCCTACAATGAGCAGTTCTTC.

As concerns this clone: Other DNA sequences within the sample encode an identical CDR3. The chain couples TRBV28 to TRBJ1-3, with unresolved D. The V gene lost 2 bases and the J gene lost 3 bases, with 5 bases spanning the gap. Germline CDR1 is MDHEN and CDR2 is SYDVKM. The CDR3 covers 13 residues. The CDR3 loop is CASSLTGGNTIYF. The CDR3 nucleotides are TGTGCCAGCAGTTTAACGGGTGGAAACACCATATATTTT.

The CDR3 loop reads CASSLAPRGPGVRTTYEQYF. As DNA, the CDR3 is TGCGCCAGCAGCCTAGCCCCTCGTGGGCCGGGCGTCCGGACAACCTACGAGCAGTACTTC. This sequence joins TRBV4-1 and TRBJ2-7, with D possibly matching TRBD1 (5 bases). The V and J ends lost 4 bases and 2 bases respectively, with 30 bases between them. Germline values: CDR1 MGHRA, CDR2 YSYEKL. This CDR3 has 20 residues.